This T cell receptor beta chain was documented in a study of cytomegalovirus exposure and HLA in healthy donors. Study outcomes and limitations: According to an earlier analysis, most TCR beta V segments yielded productive rearrangements about 87% or about 30% of the time.

With respect to this clone: The antigen is not known.

The V segment lost 7 bases and the J segment 7 bases; nucleotides outside the gene matches: 8. The CDR3 is 14 amino acids. Germline values: CDR1 SNHLY, CDR2 FYNNEI. With 60 Vbeta and 13 Jbeta primers, the PCR was carried out. The protocol was immunoSEQ multiplex PCR, while the TCRdb copy is restricted to in-frame clones and leaves out a portion. Of about 100,000 clones listed, 79% were seen once; the top ten hold more than 3.5%. The clonotype originates from a female donor in good health and CMV-seropositive. V gene TRBV2 combines with J gene TRBJ2-1, with TRBD1 identical over 9 bases. Sequenced sample: PBMCs. CDR3 sequence reads: CASTPQGAGNEQFF. CDR3 coding DNA: TGTGCCAGCACACCACAGGGGGCAGGGAATGAGCAGTTCTTC.